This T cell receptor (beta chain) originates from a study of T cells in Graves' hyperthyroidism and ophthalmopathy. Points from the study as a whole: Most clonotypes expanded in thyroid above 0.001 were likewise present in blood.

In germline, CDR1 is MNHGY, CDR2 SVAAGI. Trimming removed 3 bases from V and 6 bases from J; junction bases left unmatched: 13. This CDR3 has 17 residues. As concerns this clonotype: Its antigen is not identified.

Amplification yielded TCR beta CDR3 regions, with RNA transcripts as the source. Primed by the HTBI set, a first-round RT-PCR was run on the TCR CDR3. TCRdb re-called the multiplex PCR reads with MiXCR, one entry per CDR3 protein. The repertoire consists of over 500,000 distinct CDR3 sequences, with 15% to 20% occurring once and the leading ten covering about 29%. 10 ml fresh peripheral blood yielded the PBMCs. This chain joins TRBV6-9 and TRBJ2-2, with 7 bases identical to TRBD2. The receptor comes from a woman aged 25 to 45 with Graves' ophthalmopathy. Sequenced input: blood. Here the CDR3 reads CASSYPRASGEAGELFF. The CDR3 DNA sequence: TGTGCCAGCAGTTACCCCCGGGCTAGCGGTGAGGCCGGGGAGCTGTTTTTT.